The entry below describes one T cell receptor (beta chain). Its antigen is as yet unknown. The data are from a study of vaccination effects on CD4 cells after COVID-19. Across the whole study: Participants were vaccinated with two doses of either the BNT162b2 or mRNA-1273 vaccine.

Before any sequencing was done, the ViraFEST assay used viral peptide pools to expand antigen-specific CD4+ T cells. Following 10 days of culture, CD4+ T cells were isolated. Confirmation by PCR established that the person had SARS-CoV-2 infection between March and December 2020. Wells containing 1.5 million to 2.5 million PBMC each were cultured with roughly 10 IU/ml IL-2 and 8 to 10 ug/ml peptides. In the negative control culture, an HIV-1 Nef peptide pool was present. Findings and limits, study-wide: There were few convalescent patients in the study and no early post-infection timepoints.

The CDR3 sequence is 16 residues long. Germline assignment: CDR1 SNHLY and CDR2 FYNNEI. V gave up 2 bases and J gave up 7 bases; unmatched junction bases: 11. The data were produced by immunoSEQ multiplex PCR, yet TCRdb's version contains in-frame clones alone and is incomplete. The sample lists fewer than 90,000 clones, 65% to 85% occurring once. The sequencing used CD4+ T cells from PBMCs cultured with HIV peptides, collected before COVID-19 vaccination. Stated subset: HIV-1 Nef peptide pool negative control/reference culture. The sequence was collected from a human donor who had a prior SARS-CoV-2 infection. V is TRBV2 and J is TRBJ1-2; 9 nucleotides match TRBD1. Here the CDR3 DNA reads TGTGCCAGCAGTGAATTTAAGGACAGGGGTACGGGTGGCTACACCTTC. Its protein is CASSEFKDRGTGGYTF.